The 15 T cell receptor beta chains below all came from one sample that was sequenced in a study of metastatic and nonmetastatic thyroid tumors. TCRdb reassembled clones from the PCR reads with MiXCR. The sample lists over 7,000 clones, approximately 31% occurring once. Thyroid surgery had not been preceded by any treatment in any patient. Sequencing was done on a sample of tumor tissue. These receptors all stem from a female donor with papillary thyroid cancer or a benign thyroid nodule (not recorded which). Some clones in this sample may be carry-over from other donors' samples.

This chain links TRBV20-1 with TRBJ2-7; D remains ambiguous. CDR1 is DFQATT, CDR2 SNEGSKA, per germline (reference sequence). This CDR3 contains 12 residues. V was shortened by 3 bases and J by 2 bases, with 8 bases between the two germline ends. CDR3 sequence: CSARGGPYEQYF. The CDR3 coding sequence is TGCAGTGCTAGGGGCGGACCCTACGAGCAGTACTTC.

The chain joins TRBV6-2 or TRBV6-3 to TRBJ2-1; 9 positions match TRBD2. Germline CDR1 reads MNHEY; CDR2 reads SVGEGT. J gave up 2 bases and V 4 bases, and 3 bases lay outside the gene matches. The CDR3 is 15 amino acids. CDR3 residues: CASSLTSGAYNEQFF. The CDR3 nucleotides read TGTGCCAGCAGTTTGACTAGCGGAGCCTACAATGAGCAGTTCTTC.

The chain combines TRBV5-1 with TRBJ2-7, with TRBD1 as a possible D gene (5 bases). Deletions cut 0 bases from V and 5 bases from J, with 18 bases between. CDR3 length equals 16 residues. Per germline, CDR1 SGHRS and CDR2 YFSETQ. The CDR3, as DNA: TGCGCCAGCAGCTTGGAGCAAGGGGTCCGGAGCGACGAGCAGTACTTC. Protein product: CASSLEQGVRSDEQYF.

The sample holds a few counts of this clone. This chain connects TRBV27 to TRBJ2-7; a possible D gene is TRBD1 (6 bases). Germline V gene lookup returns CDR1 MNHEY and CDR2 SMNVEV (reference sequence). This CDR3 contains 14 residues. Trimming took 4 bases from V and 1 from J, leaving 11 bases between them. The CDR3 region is CASSWGRGSYEQYF. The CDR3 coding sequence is TGTGCCAGCAGTTGGGGCAGGGGATCCTACGAGCAGTACTTC.

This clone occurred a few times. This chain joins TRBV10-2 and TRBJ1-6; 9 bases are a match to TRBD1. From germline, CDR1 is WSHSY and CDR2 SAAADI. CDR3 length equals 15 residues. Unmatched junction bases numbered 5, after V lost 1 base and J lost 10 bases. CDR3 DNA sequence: TGCGCCAGCAGTGAGTGGACAGGGGATAGGTCACCCCTCCACTTT. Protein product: CASSEWTGDRSPLHF.

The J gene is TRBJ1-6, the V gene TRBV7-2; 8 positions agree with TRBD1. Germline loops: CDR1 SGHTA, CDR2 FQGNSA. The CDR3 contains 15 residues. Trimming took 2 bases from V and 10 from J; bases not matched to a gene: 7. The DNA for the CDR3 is TGTGCCAGCAGCTTATACGGACAGGGTAGCTCACCCCTCCACTTT. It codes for CASSLYGQGSSPLHF.

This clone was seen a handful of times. The chain's CDR3 is CASSDGTSGYNEQFF. CDR3 in DNA: TGTGCCAGCAGTGACGGGACTAGCGGCTACAATGAGCAGTTCTTC. The rearrangement joins TRBV6-4 to TRBJ2-1; 11 positions match TRBD2. V gave up 2 bases and J gave up 3 bases; unmatched junction bases: 0. CDR1 and CDR2 from the germline V gene are MRHNA and SNTAGT. The CDR3 loop spans 15 amino acids.

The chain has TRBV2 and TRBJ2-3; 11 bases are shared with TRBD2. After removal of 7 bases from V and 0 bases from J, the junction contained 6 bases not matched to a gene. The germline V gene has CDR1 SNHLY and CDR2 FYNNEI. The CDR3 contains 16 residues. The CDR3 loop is CASIRGLAVSTDTQYF. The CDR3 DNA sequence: TGTGCCAGCATTAGGGGACTAGCGGTTAGCACAGATACGCAGTATTTT.

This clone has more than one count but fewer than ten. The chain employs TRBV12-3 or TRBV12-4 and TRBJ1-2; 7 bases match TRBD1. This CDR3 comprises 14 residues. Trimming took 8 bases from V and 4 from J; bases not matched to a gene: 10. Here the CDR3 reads CASLRRQGLYGYTF. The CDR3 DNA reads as TGTGCCAGCCTTCGGCGACAGGGTCTCTATGGCTACACCTTC.

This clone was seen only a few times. The CDR3 loop reads CASSGQGNEQFF. CDR3 DNA sequence: TGTGCCAGCAGCGGACAGGGCAATGAGCAGTTCTTC. The J gene is TRBJ2-1, the V gene TRBV2; 8 bases are a match to TRBD1. The CDR3 runs 12 residues. CDR1 and CDR2 (germline): SNHLY, FYNNEI. V was pared by 6 bases and J by 6 bases, with 1 base of the junction left unmatched.

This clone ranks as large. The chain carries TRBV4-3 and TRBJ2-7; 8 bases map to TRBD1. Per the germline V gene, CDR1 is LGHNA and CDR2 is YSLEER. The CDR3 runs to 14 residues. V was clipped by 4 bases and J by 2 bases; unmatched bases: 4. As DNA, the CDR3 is TGCGCCAGCAGCCTCGAACAGGGGGCCTACGAGCAGTACTTC. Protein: CASSLEQGAYEQYF.

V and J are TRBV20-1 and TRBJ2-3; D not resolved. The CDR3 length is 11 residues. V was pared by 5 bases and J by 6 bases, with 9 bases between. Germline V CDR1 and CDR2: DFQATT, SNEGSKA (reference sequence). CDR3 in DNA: TGCAGTGCTGCCGTCCGGGATACGCAGTATTTT. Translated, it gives CSAAVRDTQYF.

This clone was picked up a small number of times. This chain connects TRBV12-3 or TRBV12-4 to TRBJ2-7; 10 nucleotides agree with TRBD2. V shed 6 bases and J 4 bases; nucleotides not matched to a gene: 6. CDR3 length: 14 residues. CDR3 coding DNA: TGTGCCAGCAGCTGGAGCGGGGGGGCGTACGAGCAGTACTTC. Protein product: CASSWSGGAYEQYF.

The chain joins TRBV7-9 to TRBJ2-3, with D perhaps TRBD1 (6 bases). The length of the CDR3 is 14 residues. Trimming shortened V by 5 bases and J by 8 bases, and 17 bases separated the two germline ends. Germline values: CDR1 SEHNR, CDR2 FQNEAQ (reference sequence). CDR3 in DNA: TGTGCCAGCAGCGACGGGACAATGGCAGGTACGCAGTATTTT. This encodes CASSDGTMAGTQYF.

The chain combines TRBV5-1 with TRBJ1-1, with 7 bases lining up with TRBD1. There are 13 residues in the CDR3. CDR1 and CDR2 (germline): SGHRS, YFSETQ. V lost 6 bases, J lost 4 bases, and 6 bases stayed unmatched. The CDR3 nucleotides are TGCGCCAGCACCCACACAGGGGCCACTGAAGCTTTCTTT. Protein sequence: CASTHTGATEAFF.